The sequence of this T cell receptor beta chain was determined in a study of metastatic and nonmetastatic thyroid tumors. Study-level results: In blood and tumor, TCR beta diversity was reportedly significantly higher in malignant thyroid tumors than in benign nodules.

No patient received treatment before thyroid surgery. J lost 8 bases, V lost 4 bases, and 12 bases had no gene match. The CDR3 is made up of 15 amino acids. The V gene's germline CDR1 is SGHRS and CDR2 YFSETQ. This clone was seen repeatedly, ten times or more. The antigen is not known. In the study's own analysis: Clinicopathological groups differed in CDR3, with these differences serving to build a distant-metastasis classifier for papillary thyroid cancer. Through MiXCR, TCRdb re-clonotyped the PCR reads. For this entry, the V and J calls and clone size follow TCRdb and not the study's own pipeline. The sample yields more than 85,000 clones, 8.6% seen once.

The chain has TRBV5-1 and TRBJ2-4, with 7 bases lining up with TRBD1. The sequencing input was blood. The clonotype was recovered from a female donor with papillary thyroid cancer or a benign thyroid nodule (not recorded which). Some clones in this sample may be carry-over from other donors' samples. The CDR3: CASSLGTAVFDIQYF. DNA for the CDR3: TGCGCCAGCAGCCTAGGGACAGCCGTCTTTGACATTCAGTACTTC.